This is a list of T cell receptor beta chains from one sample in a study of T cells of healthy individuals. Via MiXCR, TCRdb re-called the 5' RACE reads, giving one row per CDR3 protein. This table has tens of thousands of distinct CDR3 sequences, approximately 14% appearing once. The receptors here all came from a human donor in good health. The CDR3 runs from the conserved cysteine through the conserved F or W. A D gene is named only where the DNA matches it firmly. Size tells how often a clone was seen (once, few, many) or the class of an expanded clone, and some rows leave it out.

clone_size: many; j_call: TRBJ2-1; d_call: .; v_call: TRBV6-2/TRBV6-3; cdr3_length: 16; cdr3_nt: TGTGCCAGCAGTTACGTGCGGAGGTCAAGGGACAATGAGCAGTTCTTC; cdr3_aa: CASSYVRRSRDNEQFF
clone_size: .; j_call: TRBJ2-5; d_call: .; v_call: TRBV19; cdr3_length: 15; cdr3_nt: TGTGCCAGTAGTATAGCGCCAGGGAATCAAGAGACCCAGTACTTC; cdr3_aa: CASSIAPGNQETQYF
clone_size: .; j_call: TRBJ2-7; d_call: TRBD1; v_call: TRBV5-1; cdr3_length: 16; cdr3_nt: TGCGCCAGCAGCCCATTAACGGGACAGGGTTCCTACGAGCAGTACTTC; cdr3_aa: CASSPLTGQGSYEQYF
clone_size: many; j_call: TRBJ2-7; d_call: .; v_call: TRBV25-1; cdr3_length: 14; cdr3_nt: TGTGCCAGCAGTGAATCGGGCGGCACCTACGAGCAGTACTTC; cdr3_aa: CASSESGGTYEQYF
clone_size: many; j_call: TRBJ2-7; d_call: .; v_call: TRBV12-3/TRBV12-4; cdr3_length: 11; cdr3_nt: TGTGCCAGCTCGAACAGTTACGAGCAGTACTTC; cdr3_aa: CASSNSYEQYF
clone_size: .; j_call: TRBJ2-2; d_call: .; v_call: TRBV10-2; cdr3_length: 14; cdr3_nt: TGCGCCAGCATCCAAAATGGGTTCACCGTGGAGCTGTTTTTT; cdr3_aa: CASIQNGFTVELFF
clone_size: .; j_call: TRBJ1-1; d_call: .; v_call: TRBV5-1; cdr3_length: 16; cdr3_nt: TGCGCCAGCAGCCCGAGGGTAGTCGGGAAGGACACTGAAGCTTTCTTT; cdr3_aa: CASSPRVVGKDTEAFF
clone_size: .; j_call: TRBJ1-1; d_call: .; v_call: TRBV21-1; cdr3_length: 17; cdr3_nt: TGTGCCAGCACTAAGGGGGCCCATCCCTACTTGAACACTGAAGCTTTCTTT; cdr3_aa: CASTKGAHPYLNTEAFF
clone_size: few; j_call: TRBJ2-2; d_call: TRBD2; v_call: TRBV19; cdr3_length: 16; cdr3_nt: TGTGCCAGTAGTATTCTTGCGGGAGTAAACACCGGGGAGCTGTTTTTT; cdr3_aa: CASSILAGVNTGELFF
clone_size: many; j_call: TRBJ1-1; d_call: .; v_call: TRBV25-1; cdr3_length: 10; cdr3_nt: TGTGCCAGCAGTGATGGTGTAGCTTTCTTT; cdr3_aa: CASSDGVAFF
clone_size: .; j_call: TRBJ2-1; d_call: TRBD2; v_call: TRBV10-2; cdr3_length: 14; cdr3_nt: TGCGCCAGCAGTGAGTCCGGGACTAGCGGGAGATACCTCTTC; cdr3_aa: CASSESGTSGRYLF
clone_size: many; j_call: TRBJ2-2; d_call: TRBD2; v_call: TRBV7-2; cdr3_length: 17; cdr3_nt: TGTGCCAGCAGCTTAGGACGCGGGGGGGCCGGAACCGGGGAGCTGTTTTTT; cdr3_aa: CASSLGRGGAGTGELFF
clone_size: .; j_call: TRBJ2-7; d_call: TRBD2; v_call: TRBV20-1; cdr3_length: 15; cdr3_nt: TGCAGTGATAGGGAAAAGCGGGGGGGCCGGTACGAGCAGTACTTC; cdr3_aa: CSDREKRGGRYEQYF
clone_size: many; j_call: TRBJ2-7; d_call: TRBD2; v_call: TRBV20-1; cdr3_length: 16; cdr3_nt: TGCAGTGCTAGAGATGATAGCGGGAGTAATATGAACGAGCAGTACTTC; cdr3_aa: CSARDDSGSNMNEQYF
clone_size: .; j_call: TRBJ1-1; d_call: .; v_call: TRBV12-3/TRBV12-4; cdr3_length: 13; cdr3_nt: TGTGCCAGCAGTTCTACACTGAACACTGAAGCTTTCTTT; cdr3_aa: CASSSTLNTEAFF
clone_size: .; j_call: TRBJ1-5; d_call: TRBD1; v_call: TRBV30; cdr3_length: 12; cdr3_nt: TGTGCCTGGAGCGGGGACAGGCAGCCCAAGCATTTT; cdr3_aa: CAWSGDRQPKHF
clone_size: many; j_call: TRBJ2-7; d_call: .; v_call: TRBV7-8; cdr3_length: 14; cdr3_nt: TGTGCCAGCAGCTTAGAGCGAGCAAGTCGAGAGCAGTACTTC; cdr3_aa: CASSLERASREQYF
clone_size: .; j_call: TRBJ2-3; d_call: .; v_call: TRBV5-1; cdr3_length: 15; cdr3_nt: TGCGCCAGCAGCTTGGAGGGCGCCCGCACAGATACGCAGTATTTT; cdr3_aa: CASSLEGARTDTQYF
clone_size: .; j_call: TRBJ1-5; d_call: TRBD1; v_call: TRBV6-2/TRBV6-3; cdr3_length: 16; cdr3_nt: TGTGCCAGCAGTTGGTGGGACAGAGTGGGAAATCAGCCCCAGCATTTT; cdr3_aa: CASSWWDRVGNQPQHF
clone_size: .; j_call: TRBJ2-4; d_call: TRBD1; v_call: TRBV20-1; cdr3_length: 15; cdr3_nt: TGCAGTGCCCTTCCTTCGGGACAGGGGACAAACATTCAGTACTTC; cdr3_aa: CSALPSGQGTNIQYF
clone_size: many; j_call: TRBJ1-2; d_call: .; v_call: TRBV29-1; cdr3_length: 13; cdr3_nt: TGCAGCGTTGAAGATGGTGGGGTAGCGGGCTACACCTTC; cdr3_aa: CSVEDGGVAGYTF
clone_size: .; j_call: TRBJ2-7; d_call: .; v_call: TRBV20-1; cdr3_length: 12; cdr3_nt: TGCAGTGCTAGAGTGGGAGACTACGAGCAGTACTTC; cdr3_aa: CSARVGDYEQYF
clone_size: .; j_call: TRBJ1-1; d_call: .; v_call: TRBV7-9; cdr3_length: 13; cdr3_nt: TGTGCCAGCAGCGCCAGAATGAACACTGAAGCTTTCTTT; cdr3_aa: CASSARMNTEAFF
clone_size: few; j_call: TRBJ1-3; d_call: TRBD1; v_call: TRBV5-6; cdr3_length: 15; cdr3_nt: TGTGCCAGCAGCCGACAGGGCCGCTCTGGAAACACCATATATTTT; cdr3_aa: CASSRQGRSGNTIYF
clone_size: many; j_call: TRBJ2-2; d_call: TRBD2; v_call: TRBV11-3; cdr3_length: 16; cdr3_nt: TGTGCCAGCAGCCCCCGGACTAGCGGAAACACCGGGGAGCTGTTTTTT; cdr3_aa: CASSPRTSGNTGELFF
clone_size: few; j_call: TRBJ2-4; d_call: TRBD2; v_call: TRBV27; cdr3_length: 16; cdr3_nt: TGTGCCAGCAGTTTATCGGGACTAGCGACCAAAAACATTCAGTACTTC; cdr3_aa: CASSLSGLATKNIQYF
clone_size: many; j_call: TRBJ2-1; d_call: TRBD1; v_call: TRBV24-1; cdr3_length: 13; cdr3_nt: TGTGCCACCAGACAGGGGGCGGGAAATGAGCAGTTCTTC; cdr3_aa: CATRQGAGNEQFF
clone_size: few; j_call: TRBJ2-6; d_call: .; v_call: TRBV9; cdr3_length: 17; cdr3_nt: TGTGCCAGCAGCGTATGGGGAAGGGGCTCTGGGGCCAACGTCCTGACTTTC; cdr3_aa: CASSVWGRGSGANVLTF
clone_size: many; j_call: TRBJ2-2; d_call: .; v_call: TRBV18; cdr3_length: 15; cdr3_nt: TGTGCCAGCTCACCGACGACCGTGAACACCGGGGAGCTGTTTTTT; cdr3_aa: CASSPTTVNTGELFF
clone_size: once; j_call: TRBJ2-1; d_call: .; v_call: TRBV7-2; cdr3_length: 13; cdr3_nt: TGTGCCAGCAGCTTAGAGGCCGAGAATGAGCAGTTCTTC; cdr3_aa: CASSLEAENEQFF
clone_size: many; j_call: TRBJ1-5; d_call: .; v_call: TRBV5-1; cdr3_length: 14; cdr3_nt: TGCGCCAGCAGCTTGAGGGGCGGCAATCAGCCCCAGCATTTT; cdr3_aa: CASSLRGGNQPQHF
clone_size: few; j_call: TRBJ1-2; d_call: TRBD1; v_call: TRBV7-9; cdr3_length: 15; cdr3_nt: TGTGCCAGCAGCTTACGACAGGGGTTCAACTATGGCTACACCTTC; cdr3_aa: CASSLRQGFNYGYTF
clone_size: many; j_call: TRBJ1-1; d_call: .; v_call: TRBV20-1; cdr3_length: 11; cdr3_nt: TGCAGTGCTAGAGATAGGATGACAACTTTCTTT; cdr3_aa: CSARDRMTTFF
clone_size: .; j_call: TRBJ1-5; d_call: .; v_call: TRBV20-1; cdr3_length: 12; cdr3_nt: TGCAGTGCTAGCGACACCAATCAGCCCCAGCATTTT; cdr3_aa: CSASDTNQPQHF
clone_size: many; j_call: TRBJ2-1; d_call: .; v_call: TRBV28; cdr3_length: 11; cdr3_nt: TGTGCCAGCGGCCGATACAATGAGCAGTTCTTC; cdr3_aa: CASGRYNEQFF
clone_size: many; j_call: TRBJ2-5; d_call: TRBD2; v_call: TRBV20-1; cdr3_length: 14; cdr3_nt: TGCAGTGCCCCCGGGGGGGTAGCGGGAGGATTCCTTGCCTTC; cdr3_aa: CSAPGGVAGGFLAF
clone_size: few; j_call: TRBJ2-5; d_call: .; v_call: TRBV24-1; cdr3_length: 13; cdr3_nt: TGTGCCACCAGTGATTTGGTCGAGGAGACCCAGTACTTC; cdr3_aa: CATSDLVEETQYF